Below are 28 T cell receptor beta chains sequenced from a single sample in a study of vaccination effects on CD4 cells after COVID-19. Prior to sequencing, the ViraFEST assay stimulated PBMC with viral peptide pools, which expanded the antigen-specific CD4+ T cells. Following an approximately 11-day culture, CD4+ T cells were purified. Vaccinated recipients, who were negative for nucleocapsid antibodies, had no history of SARS-CoV-2 infection. These receptors are not linked to any known antigen. Profiled with immunoSEQ multiplex PCR; TCRdb holds only in-frame clones, not every one. This table holds roughly 63,000 clones, 75% found once. Sequenced material: CD4+ T cells from PBMCs cultured with HCoV-OC43 spike peptides, taken before COVID-19 vaccination. Indicated subset: HCoV-OC43 spike overlapping peptide pool stimulation. Receptors were obtained from a human donor who received a COVID-19 vaccine.

A few counts support this clone. The rearrangement uses TRBV24-1 and TRBJ2-2; possibly TRBD1 or TRBD2 for D (6 bases each). V was shortened by 4 bases and J by 5 bases, with 13 bases between the two germline ends. The CDR3 is 15 amino acids. Germline V CDR1 and CDR2: KGHDR, SFDVKD. CDR3 in DNA: TGTGCCACCAGTGACATTAGGGGGAGGACCGGGGAGCTGTTTTTT. It codes for CATSDIRGRTGELFF.

The chain employs TRBV6-5 and TRBJ1-2; D ambiguous. CDR1 and CDR2 (germline): MNHEY, SVGAGI. Trimming left V 10 bases short and J 3 bases short, with 12 bases between. CDR3 length: 12 residues. The CDR3 DNA reads as TGTGCCACCTCCCCTGGGGACTATGGCTACACCTTC. As protein: CATSPGDYGYTF.

This clone was detected only a few times. The V and J genes are TRBV15 and TRBJ1-1; no clear D. This CDR3 comprises 15 residues. Germline CDR1 LNHNV, CDR2 YYDKDF (reference sequence). V was pared by 3 bases and J by 1 base, with 12 bases between. The CDR3, as DNA: TGTGCCACCAGCAGGCCCCCGGGCAAGAACACTGAAGCTTTCTTT. This codes for CATSRPPGKNTEAFF.

The chain has TRBV4-2 and TRBJ2-3; 7 bases match TRBD1. V lost 2 bases and J lost 1; bases outside the gene matches: 9. Looked up from germline, CDR1 is LGHNA and CDR2 is YNFKEQ. This CDR3 region has 17 residues. In DNA form, the CDR3 reads TGTGCCAGCAGCCAACCTAACAGGGGTGAAGGCACAGATACGCAGTATTTT. This gives the protein CASSQPNRGEGTDTQYF.

The count of this clone is one. V is TRBV5-6 and J is TRBJ2-7; a possible D gene is TRBD1 (5 bases). Per germline, CDR1 SGHDT and CDR2 YYEEEE. Trimming took off 3 bases at V and 4 bases at J, with 11 bases between the two ends. CDR3 length: 13 amino acids. The DNA of the CDR3 is TGTGCCAGCAGCTCCAGGGTTAGGTACGAGCAGTACGTC. Amino acids: CASSSRVRYEQYV.

This clone was counted once. The chain has TRBV30 and TRBJ2-5, with TRBD2 matching over 12 bases. This CDR3 contains 15 residues. Trimming at V came to 5 bases and at J to 1 base, leaving 5 bases not matched to a gene. CDR1 is GTSNPN and CDR2 is SVGIG in the germline V gene (reference sequence). CDR3 nucleotides: TGTGCCTGGGGGCGGACTAGCGGGGTCCAAGAGACCCAGTACTTC. Its protein is CAWGRTSGVQETQYF. The variable domain in full, completed from reference TRBV30 and TRBJ2-5, reads SQTIHQWPATLVQPVGSPLSLECTVEGTSNPNLYWYRQAAGRGLQLLFYSVGIGQISSEVPQNLSASRPQDRQFILSSKKLLLSDSGFYLCAWGRTSGVQETQYFGPGTRLLVL.

This clone has only one observation. V and J are TRBV6-1 and TRBJ1-6, with a tentative D call TRBD1 (6 bases). V shed 3 bases and J shed 3 bases, with 12 bases lying between them. CDR3 length equals 16 residues. CDR1 and CDR2 (germline): MNHNS, SASEGT. CDR3 residues: CASSDPTGFYNSPLHF. CDR3 nucleotides: TGTGCCAGCAGTGACCCAACAGGGTTCTATAATTCACCCCTCCACTTT.

This clone was seen a handful of times. The chain is built from TRBV7-9 and TRBJ2-7; perhaps TRBD2 as D (5 bases). The CDR3 length is 15 residues. The V end was cut by 1 base, the J end by 3 bases, with 13 bases between. The germline gives CDR1 SEHNR, CDR2 FQNEAQ (reference sequence). The CDR3 here is CASSLVSSGNYEQYV. CDR3 DNA: TGTGCCAGCAGCTTAGTCAGTTCGGGGAACTACGAGCAGTACGTC.

This clone was picked up a small number of times. This rearrangement joins TRBV5-1 to TRBJ1-3; weak D call: TRBD1 (5 bases). This CDR3 spans 15 amino acids. Germline V CDR1 and CDR2: SGHRS, YFSETQ. V was pared by 1 base and J by 1 base, with 9 bases between. In nucleotides, the CDR3 is TGCGCCAGCAGCTTGTCTGGGGGTTCTGGAAACACCATATATTTT. Its protein product is CASSLSGGSGNTIYF.

The CDR3 nucleotides are TGTGCCAGTAGTATTACAGGGGGCAATCAGCCCCAGCATTTT. Translated: CASSITGGNQPQHF. The genes are TRBV19 and TRBJ1-5; TRBD1 matches 7 bases. Germline loops: CDR1 LNHDA, CDR2 SQIVND (reference sequence). Germline trimming cut 3 bases from V and 2 bases from J; bases unmatched to any gene: 1. The CDR3 has 14 residues.

The DNA of the CDR3 is TGTGCCAGCAGTGCACACGGGGGGGCCGGGGAGCTGTTTTTT. Encoded protein: CASSAHGGAGELFF. J is TRBJ2-2 and V is TRBV2; 8 bases are shared with TRBD2. CDR1 is SNHLY and CDR2 is FYNNEI in the germline V gene. J gave up 6 bases and V 4 bases, and 4 bases lay outside the gene matches. The CDR3 is 14 amino acids. Filled out from reference TRBV2 and TRBJ2-2, the complete variable domain reads EPEVTQTPSHQVTQMGQEVILRCVPISNHLYFYWYRQILGQKVEFLVSFYNNEISEKSEIFDDQFSVERPDGSNFTLKIRSTKLEDSAMYFCASSAHGGAGELFFGEGSRLTVL.

V usage is TRBV2 and J usage is TRBJ2-5; 10 bases are a match to TRBD2. The CDR3 has 15 residues. V trimming: 1 base; J trimming: 5 bases; junction bases outside the gene matches: 4. Germline-derived CDR1 and CDR2 are SNHLY and FYNNEI. The CDR3 spells CASSEDSGGIETQYF. As DNA, the CDR3 is TGTGCCAGCAGTGAAGATAGCGGGGGGATTGAGACCCAGTACTTC.

This chain links TRBV5-1 with TRBJ1-3; the D is unclear. The V and J ends lost 4 bases and 8 bases respectively, with 19 bases between them. In germline, CDR1 is SGHRS, CDR2 YFSETQ. This CDR3 has 15 residues. CDR3 coding DNA: TGCGCCAGCAGCCAACACGGTGCGGGGTCAGACACCATATATTTT. It specifies CASSQHGAGSDTIYF. The full variable domain, with the rest looked up from reference TRBV5-1 and TRBJ1-3, is KAGVTQTPRYLIKTRGQQVTLSCSPISGHRSVSWYQQTPGQGLQFLFEYFSETQRNKGNFPGRFSGRQFSNSRSEMNVSTLELGDSALYLCASSQHGAGSDTIYFGEGSWLTVV.

The V call is TRBV3-1 (or the pseudogene TRBV3-2), the J call TRBJ1-3; D possibly corresponds to TRBD1 (5 bases). The V end was cut by 0 bases, the J end by 5 bases, with 8 bases between. This CDR3 has 14 residues. Germline assignment: CDR1 LGHDT and CDR2 YNNKEL (reference sequence). CDR3 residues: CASSQDGTRNTIYF. CDR3 sequence (DNA): TGTGCCAGCAGCCAAGATGGGACGAGAAACACCATATATTTT.

V gene TRBV18 combines with J gene TRBJ2-1; the D gene could be TRBD1 or TRBD2 (5 bases each). The V end was cut by 3 bases, the J end by 8 bases, with 17 bases between. The CDR3 has 15 amino acids. Germline V gene sequence: CDR1 KGHSH, CDR2 LQKENI. DNA of the CDR3: TGTGCCAGCTCACCCCCCGGGACGGCCAAGTATGAGCAGTTCTTC. Its protein product is CASSPPGTAKYEQFF.

The chain has TRBV5-1 and TRBJ2-5, with D unresolved. Trimming pared 3 bases from V and 2 bases from J, leaving 11 bases between. Per the germline V gene, CDR1 is SGHRS and CDR2 is YFSETQ. The CDR3 sequence is 14 residues long. The CDR3 DNA reads TGCGCCAGCAGCTCCTCGTTCGGGCAAGAGACCCAGTACTTC. The encoded protein is CASSSSFGQETQYF.

The chain carries TRBV3-1 (or the pseudogene TRBV3-2) and TRBJ2-1; D might be TRBD2 (5 bases). In germline, CDR1 is LGHDT, CDR2 YNNKEL (reference sequence). The CDR3 has 15 amino acids. Trimming took off 0 bases at V and 4 bases at J, with 10 bases between the two ends. The CDR3 protein is CASSQERTSYNEQFF. The CDR3 DNA sequence: TGTGCCAGCAGCCAAGAGCGGACTTCGTACAATGAGCAGTTCTTC.

The chain combines TRBV6-5 with TRBJ1-2, with TRBD1 matching 7 bases. The CDR3 covers 16 residues. V dropped 2 bases and J dropped 5; count of bases not matched to a gene: 11. Germline CDR1 MNHEY, CDR2 SVGAGI. CDR3 nucleotides: TGTGCCAGCAGTTACGGGACAGTTACTGGGGGGTATGGCTACACCTTC. This sequence encodes CASSYGTVTGGYGYTF.

This clone was recorded a few times. The chain links TRBV4-1 to TRBJ2-1, with D unclear. The CDR3 extends over 16 amino acids. V was cut by 6 bases and J by 0 bases, with 15 bases left in between. Germline V gene lookup returns CDR1 MGHRA and CDR2 YSYEKL. CDR3 in DNA: TGCGCCAGCAGAGACTCACCGGGTACCTCCTACAATGAGCAGTTCTTC. Translation gives CASRDSPGTSYNEQFF.

This chain uses TRBV28 with TRBJ1-5; D ambiguous. Trimming pared 6 bases from V and 6 bases from J, leaving 12 bases between. There are 13 residues in the CDR3. Germline CDR1 is MDHEN and CDR2 is SYDVKM. The CDR3 DNA is TGTGCCAGCAGGCAGCAGGAATCTCAGCCCCAGCATTTT. It codes for CASRQQESQPQHF.

The rearrangement joins TRBV5-5 to TRBJ1-2, with 8 bases lining up with TRBD1. The germline V gene has CDR1 SGHKS and CDR2 YYEKEE (reference sequence). V shed 3 bases and J 2 bases; nucleotides not matched to a gene: 9. The CDR3 contains 16 residues. The CDR3 is CASSSPDRVLNYGYTF. The CDR3 nucleotides are TGTGCCAGCAGCTCCCCGGACAGGGTCCTCAACTATGGCTACACCTTC.

The chain employs TRBV6-4 and TRBJ2-1; D gene unclear. The germline V and J ends were trimmed by 2 bases and 8 bases, with 10 bases remaining between them. The germline CDR1 and CDR2 sequences are MRHNA and SNTAGT. The CDR3 totals 13 residues. The CDR3 loop is CASSDRVGDEQFF. DNA for the CDR3: TGTGCCAGCAGTGACAGGGTAGGCGATGAGCAGTTCTTC.

This clone has a single count. This rearrangement joins TRBV5-1 to TRBJ2-2; 9 bases line up with TRBD1. The CDR3 runs 16 residues. V shed 6 bases and J 2 bases; nucleotides not matched to a gene: 8. Germline assignment: CDR1 SGHRS and CDR2 YFSETQ. CDR3 sequence: CASTFRGQGNTGELFF. The CDR3 DNA reads as TGCGCCAGCACTTTCAGGGGACAGGGTAACACCGGGGAGCTGTTTTTT.

The V gene is TRBV2, the J gene TRBJ1-4, with D maybe TRBD1 (6 bases). The V end was cut by 6 bases, the J end by 7 bases, with 18 bases between. Germline CDR1 and CDR2: SNHLY and FYNNEI. The length of the CDR3 is 15 residues. The CDR3, as DNA: TGTGCCAGCAGAGCGACAGGCCTTAGGGGTGAAAAACTGTTTTTT. This gives the protein CASRATGLRGEKLFF.

The rearrangement joins TRBV11-2 to TRBJ1-6; D is unclear. Trimming cost V 1 base and J 6 bases, with 1 base left between them. This CDR3 comprises 12 residues. Germline loops: CDR1 SGHAT, CDR2 FQNNGV. This chain's CDR3 is CASSLVNSPLHF. CDR3 in DNA: TGTGCCAGCAGCTTAGTTAATTCACCCCTCCACTTT. Filled out from reference TRBV11-2 and TRBJ1-6, the complete variable domain reads EAGVAQSPRYKIIEKRQSVAFWCNPISGHATLYWYQQILGQGPKLLIQFQNNGVVDDSQLPKDRFSAERLKGVDSTLKIQPAKLEDSAVYLCASSLVNSPLHFGNGTRLTVT.

This clone was seen more than once but under ten times. The CDR3 DNA sequence: TGTGCCAGCAGTAAGGGACTAGCGGGGCTTACCGGGGAGCTGTTTTTT. Its protein product is CASSKGLAGLTGELFF. V usage is TRBV2 and J usage is TRBJ2-2, with TRBD2 matching over 13 bases. Germline CDR1 SNHLY, CDR2 FYNNEI. The CDR3 sequence is 16 residues long. J was trimmed by 5 bases and V by 5 bases; bases with no gene match: 5.

V usage is TRBV5-5 and J usage is TRBJ1-1, with 9 bases identical to TRBD1. Germline-derived CDR1 and CDR2 are SGHKS and YYEKEE (reference sequence). V dropped 1 base and J dropped 5; count of bases not matched to a gene: 6. The CDR3 has 15 residues. CDR3 amino acids: CASSLSTGGITEAFF. CDR3 DNA sequence: TGTGCCAGCAGCTTGTCCACAGGGGGCATTACTGAAGCTTTCTTT. Full variable domain (rest looked up from reference TRBV5-5 and TRBJ1-1): DAGVTQSPTHLIKTRGQQVTLRCSPISGHKSVSWYQQVLGQGPQFIFQYYEKEERGRGNFPDRFSARQFPNYSSELNVNALLLGDSALYLCASSLSTGGITEAFFGQGTRLTVV.

The chain has TRBV5-6 and TRBJ1-5; 8 bases fit TRBD1. Per germline, CDR1 SGHDT and CDR2 YYEEEE. V lost 4 bases, J lost 2 bases, and 5 bases stayed unmatched. The CDR3 is 15 amino acids. DNA for the CDR3: TGTGCCAGCAGCCCAAAGGACAGGGGCAATCAGCCCCAGCATTTT. This sequence encodes CASSPKDRGNQPQHF.